These 2 T cell receptor beta chains came from one sample sequenced in a study of prognosis after radiotherapy for stage I lung cancer. The TCR beta CDR3 region was amplified from genomic DNA, with two rounds of multiplex PCR being used for the amplification. With primers specific to each TRBV and TRBJ gene, the first-round PCR was performed. TCRdb independently ran MiXCR on the multiplex PCR reads; one entry per CDR3 protein. Here the sample spans 30,000 to 40,000 distinct CDR3 sequences, about 34% being singletons. Sequencing was performed on PBMCs, taken before or after stereotactic body radiation therapy (not recorded which). These receptors were taken from a donor over 45 with non-small cell lung cancer.

This clonotype was recorded many times. CDR3 protein: CSAKQWSRGEAFF. CDR3 coding DNA: TGCAGTGCTAAACAGTGGTCCCGAGGTGAAGCTTTCTTT. The rearrangement joins TRBV20-1 to TRBJ1-1, with no clear D. Germline loops: CDR1 DFQATT, CDR2 SNEGSKA (reference sequence). The CDR3 length is 13 residues. Deletions cut 4 bases from V and 7 bases from J, with 16 bases between.

Turning to this clonotype: A read error may be the cause here, since a much bigger clone is one base away. The genes are TRBV11-3 and TRBJ2-5, with D perhaps TRBD1 (6 bases). The germline CDR1 and CDR2 sequences are SGHNT and YENEEA. There are 13 residues in the CDR3. CDR3 DNA sequence: TGTGCCAGCAGTCGCAGGGGTGGAGAGATCCAGTACTTC. Residues: CASSRRGGEIQYF.